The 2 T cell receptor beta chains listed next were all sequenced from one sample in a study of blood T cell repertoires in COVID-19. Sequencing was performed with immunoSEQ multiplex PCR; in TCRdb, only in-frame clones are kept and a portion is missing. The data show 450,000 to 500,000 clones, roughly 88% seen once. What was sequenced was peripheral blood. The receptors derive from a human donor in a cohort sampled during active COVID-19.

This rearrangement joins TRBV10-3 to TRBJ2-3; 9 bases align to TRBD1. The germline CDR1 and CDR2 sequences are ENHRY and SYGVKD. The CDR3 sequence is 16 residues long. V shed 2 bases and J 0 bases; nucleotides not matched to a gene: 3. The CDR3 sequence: CAISERDRVSTDTQYF. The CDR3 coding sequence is TGTGCCATCAGTGAGAGGGACAGGGTTAGCACAGATACGCAGTATTTT.

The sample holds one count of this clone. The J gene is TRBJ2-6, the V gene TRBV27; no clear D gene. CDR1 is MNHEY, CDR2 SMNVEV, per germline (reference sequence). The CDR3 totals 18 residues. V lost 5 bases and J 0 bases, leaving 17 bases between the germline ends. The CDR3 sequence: CASSKYLSRSSGANVLTF. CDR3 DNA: TGTGCCAGCAGTAAATATTTGAGTCGAAGCTCTGGGGCCAACGTCCTGACTTTC.